This T cell receptor (beta chain) was sequenced in a study of blood T cell repertoires in COVID-19. Study in general: Samples came from the United States, Italy and Spain, spanning acute and convalescent COVID-19.

Participants were aged roughly 18 to 95 years, lived in about 26 US areas, and enrolled virtually. Sequencing was performed with immunoSEQ multiplex PCR; in TCRdb, only in-frame clones are kept and a portion is missing. Among about 360,000 clones listed, around 87% were seen once. V was cut by 8 bases and J by 14 bases, with 19 bases left in between. The CDR3 length is 11 residues. Germline loops: CDR1 GTSNPN, CDR2 SVGIG (reference sequence). This TCR came from a man aged 25-45 years who had recovered from COVID-19. The genes are TRBV30 and TRBJ2-1, with a possible D match to TRBD2 (6 bases). Sequenced material: PBMCs or T cells enriched from blood (not recorded which). CDR3 nucleotides: TGTGCCGTAGGCCGGGGGTACTCGGAGTTCTTC. Its protein product is CAVGRGYSEFF.